These 5 T cell receptor beta chains were all obtained from the same sample, sequenced in a study of identical twins. TCRdb recomputed calls from the 5' RACE reads with MiXCR, one row per CDR3 protein. This table holds nearly 650,000 distinct CDR3 sequences, around 7.4% found once. The data were also submitted as part of a second study, on yellow fever vaccine responses in identical twins.

The sample was PBMCs. These TCRs come from a woman between 18 and 29 years old in good health.

V gene TRBV3-1 combines with J gene TRBJ1-5; unclear D gene. Germline V lookup: CDR1 LGHDT, CDR2 YNNKEL (reference sequence). The germline V and J ends were trimmed by 1 base and 2 bases, with 9 bases remaining between them. This CDR3 is 15 amino acids long. CDR3 in DNA: TGTGCCAGCAGCCAAGCAGACCAGGGCAATCAGCCCCAGCATTTT. Translating gives CASSQADQGNQPQHF.

V gene TRBV20-1 combines with J gene TRBJ2-1, with D tentatively TRBD1 or TRBD2 (6 bases each). The CDR3 runs 13 residues. The germline V and J ends were trimmed by 1 base and 8 bases, with 12 bases remaining between them. CDR1 is DFQATT and CDR2 is SNEGSKA in the germline V gene (reference sequence). The CDR3, as DNA: TGCAGTGCTAGAGTCGTGGGGGGCGATGAGCAGTTCTTC. This encodes CSARVVGGDEQFF.

This clonotype was recorded many times. The V call is TRBV27, the J call TRBJ2-2; no firm D call. Trimming stripped 5 bases from V and 7 bases from J, with 8 bases between. CDR1 MNHEY and CDR2 SMNVEV come from the germline V gene (reference sequence). The CDR3 extends over 12 amino acids. DNA for the CDR3: TGTGCCAGCAGTAAAGGGATCGGGGAGCTGTTTTTT. Its translation is CASSKGIGELFF.

The chain joins TRBV5-1 to TRBJ2-7; a possible D gene is TRBD1 (6 bases). Per germline, CDR1 SGHRS and CDR2 YFSETQ. The CDR3 has 13 amino acids. Trimming removed 4 bases at V and 3 bases at J, with 11 bases between. The CDR3 protein is CASSVGQNYEQYF. CDR3 DNA sequence: TGCGCCAGCAGCGTCGGACAGAACTACGAGCAGTACTTC.

In this sample, this clonotype turned up a few times. V and J are TRBV9 and TRBJ2-2; no clear D gene. The CDR3 runs to 12 residues. V was shortened by 4 bases and J by 8 bases, with 9 bases between the two germline ends. Germline-derived CDR1 and CDR2 are SGDLS and YYNGEE. The CDR3 bases are TGTGCCAGCAGCCTCGTCAGGGGGGAGCTGTTTTTT. It codes for CASSLVRGELFF.